One T cell receptor beta chain is described in this entry. The target of this receptor is not known. No base-level quality is on record; no much larger clone is a single base apart. This specimen belongs to a study of CD8 T cells in Susac syndrome (dated by TCRdb to about 2019). Background on the whole study: Among the Susac syndrome patients who were sequenced, clinically active disease was present in roughly six and clinical remission was observed in about eight. At the time of blood withdrawal, Susac syndrome patients were either therapy-naive, taking corticosteroids (with some also receiving IVIg), or on IVIg alone. Repertoire sequencing was used to test whether CD8+ T cell activation and differentiation in Susac syndrome was antigen driven. The clonality of the CD8+ T cell repertoire was compared across 12 healthy donors, around 14 Susac syndrome patients and fewer than 16 multiple sclerosis patients. Broader findings and caveats from the paper: The number of individuals in the TCR sequencing and HLA analysis was recognized as being relatively small. Clonal expansion was seen in Susac syndrome CD8+ repertoires, peaking in CD8+ TEMRA cells and being greater in clinically active patients than in remitting ones. Looking at Susac-specific public clones, the researchers identified about 15 in the total CD8+ repertoire and roughly 5 in the CD8+ TEMRA repertoire.

The V end loses 1 base and the J end loses 0 bases, and a stretch of 7 bases separates them. CDR1 and CDR2, looked up from the germline V gene, are SGHDN and FVKESK. The CDR3, from cysteine to phenylalanine, totals 15 residues. Just CDR3 DNA is preserved here, 45 bases in frame from base 1. High-throughput TCR beta sequencing profiled peripheral blood CD8+ and CD4+ T cells from healthy donors, Susac syndrome patients and multiple sclerosis patients. The Susac syndrome patients fulfilled recently defined diagnostic criteria for definite or probable disease. Bulk CD8+ and CD4+ T cells were purified by magnetic negative isolation, whereas CD8+ TEMRA cells were enriched by FACS. Blood was collected in EDTA tubes and processed within 24 hours, with PBMCs isolated through density gradient centrifugation. PBMCs intended for TCR sequencing were cryopreserved in liquid nitrogen and thawed later in a water bath at 37 degrees C. A purity of at least 90% was achieved for sorted or isolated CD4+, CD8+ and CD8+ TEMRA cells.

RNA was extracted using the RNeasy kit, and about 0.45 to 1 microgram was reverse transcribed with random hexamers. The immunoSEQ multiplex PCR assay, covering 54 Vbeta and 13 Jbeta segments, was used to amplify TCR beta CDR3 regions. To correct PCR amplification bias, a synthetic template baseline was used for both primer optimization and computational correction. The original methods were these. Reads were annotated to V, D and J genes per IMGT and analyzed with immunoSEQ Analyzer, keeping only productive sequences. To calculate clonality, Shannon entropy was normalized by log2 of the number of productive unique sequences and then subtracted from one. For each patient and control, public and private clones were evaluated among the 100 most prevalent clones. Clones were defined as Susac-specific if absent from the healthy and MS cohorts, from around 1,000 published viral clones and from other ImmuneACCESS disease sequences. TCRdb itself trimmed the public reads at Q25 with fastp, ran MiXCR and retained productive beta chains. Here each entry gathers all rows of one CDR3 protein and keeps the most common genes and DNA. TCRdb assigned the V and J calls; the authors' analysis was not used. The sample table shows approximately 120,000 distinct CDR3 sequences, and around 95% are seen once. About 0.2% of the sample rests with the top ten.

The chain is assembled from TRBV14 and TRBJ1-5; a tentative D match to TRBD1 spans 5 bases. The specimen sequenced was CD8+ T cells from PBMCs. The receptor was isolated from a human donor with Susac syndrome. The DNA sequence is TGTGCCAGCAGCCAAGGGGGCTATAGCAATCAGCCCCAGCATTTT. This translates into CASSQGGYSNQPQHF.